These 8 T cell receptor beta chains originate from one sample sequenced in a study of blood T cell repertoires in COVID-19. TCRdb keeps only in-frame clones here, not all; method: immunoSEQ multiplex PCR. This sample has about 69,000 clones, with about nine tenths found just once. What was sequenced was peripheral blood. The receptors were gathered from a man younger than 40 with acute or convalescent COVID-19.

The chain carries TRBV6-6 and TRBJ2-2; possibly TRBD1 for D (5 bases). CDR3 length: 16 residues. Trimming stripped 0 bases from V and 3 bases from J, with 11 bases between. The germline V gene has CDR1 MNHNY and CDR2 SVGAGI (reference sequence). The CDR3 is CASSYSSGRDTGELFF. The DNA for the CDR3 is TGTGCCAGCAGTTACTCGTCGGGCAGGGACACCGGGGAGCTGTTTTTT.

The rearrangement links TRBV7-2 to TRBJ2-1, with 9 bases lining up with TRBD2. Germline lookup yields CDR1 SGHTA and CDR2 FQGNSA. V shed 5 bases, J shed 6 bases, and the junction held 11 bases outside the gene matches. The CDR3 extends over 16 amino acids. CDR3 sequence: CASSRRRGLALNEQFF. CDR3 nucleotides: TGTGCCAGCAGCCGCCGGAGGGGACTAGCCCTCAATGAGCAGTTCTTC. Together with reference TRBV7-2 and TRBJ2-1, the CDR3 gives the full variable domain: GAGVSQSPSNKVTEKGKDVELRCDPISGHTALYWYRQSLGQGLEFLIYFQGNSAPDKSGLPSDRFSAERTGGSVSTLTIQRTQQEDSAVYLCASSRRRGLALNEQFFGPGTRLTVL.

The rearrangement uses TRBV19 and TRBJ2-5; the D gene is possibly TRBD2 (6 bases). The CDR3 consists of 13 residues. Trimming stripped 1 base from V and 4 bases from J, with 7 bases between. The germline CDR1 and CDR2 sequences are LNHDA and SQIVND (reference sequence). DNA of the CDR3: TGTGCCAGTAGTATAGGGAGGGGAGAGACCCAGTACTTC. This encodes CASSIGRGETQYF.

The V gene is TRBV24-1, the J gene TRBJ2-1; a possible D gene is TRBD1 (5 bases). This CDR3 has 14 residues. V shed 3 bases and J shed 6 bases, with 11 bases lying between them. Looked up from germline, CDR1 is KGHDR and CDR2 is SFDVKD. CDR3: CATSDRSGRNEQFF. CDR3 nucleotides: TGTGCCACCAGTGATCGTTCAGGGCGCAATGAGCAGTTCTTC.

This clone was detected once. J is TRBJ2-3 and V is TRBV19; 7 nucleotides line up with TRBD1. The germline V gene has CDR1 LNHDA and CDR2 SQIVND (reference sequence). V shed 3 bases, J shed 1 base, and the junction held 10 bases outside the gene matches. The CDR3 has 17 residues. The CDR3 reads CASSITRGYHGTDTQYF. CDR3 bases: TGTGCCAGTAGTATTACCAGGGGGTATCATGGCACAGATACGCAGTATTTT. Looking up the rest from reference TRBV19 and TRBJ2-3 gives the full variable domain: DGGITQSPKYLFRKEGQNVTLSCEQNLNHDAMYWYRQDPGQGLRLIYYSQIVNDFQKGDIAEGYSVSREKKESFPLTVTSAQKNPTAFYLCASSITRGYHGTDTQYFGPGTRLTVL.

This chain joins TRBV7-6 and TRBJ2-2, with 7 bases aligning to TRBD2. Germline CDR1 and CDR2: SGHVS and FNYEAQ. After removal of 1 base from V and 5 bases from J, the junction contained 4 bases not matched to a gene. This CDR3 comprises 15 residues. CDR3 loop: CASSLVGRGTGELFF. In DNA form, the CDR3 reads TGTGCCAGCAGCTTAGTGGGGAGGGGTACCGGGGAGCTGTTTTTT.

The chain has TRBV18 and TRBJ1-6; no reliable D call. V was shortened by 3 bases and J by 7 bases, with 7 bases between the two germline ends. The CDR3 contains 13 residues. The germline gives CDR1 KGHSH, CDR2 LQKENI. The CDR3 bases are TGTGCCAGCTCACCTGACGGGAATTCACCCCTCCACTTT. Translated, it gives CASSPDGNSPLHF.

The genes are TRBV4-3 and TRBJ1-1; 8 bases agree with TRBD1. Trimming removed 0 bases from V and 0 bases from J; junction bases left unmatched: 9. Germline V gene sequence: CDR1 LGHNA, CDR2 YSLEER. The CDR3 length is 18 residues. CDR3 protein: CASSQDGRQGALNTEAFF. In nucleotides, the CDR3 is TGCGCCAGCAGCCAAGATGGGCGGCAGGGGGCTTTGAACACTGAAGCTTTCTTT.